What follows describes a single T cell receptor (beta chain). What it binds is not known. The V end was cut by 5 bases, the J end by 2 bases, with 16 bases between. This CDR3 has 15 residues. Germline CDR1 MNHEY, CDR2 SMNVEV (reference sequence). This sample stems from a study of cytomegalovirus exposure and HLA in healthy donors. With 60 Vbeta and 13 Jbeta primers, the PCR was carried out. TCRdb's table, derived via immunoSEQ multiplex PCR, lists solely in-frame clones and lacks some. The sample holds around 120,000 clones, about 86% seen once. Study-level findings and limits: Cytomegalovirus association was listed for about 160 TCR beta chains. The authors reported that TCR beta sequences could predict HLA-A and HLA-B alleles. These predictions were accurate for most subjects in the first cohort. Exclusion as indistinguishable affected some V segments, including TRBV6-2 and TRBV6-3. In a later analysis, a genetic analysis reported fewer productive-TCR N-insertions in an Asian-associated ancestry cluster than the cohort average.

The sequence was obtained from a woman under 40 in good health and CMV-seronegative. Material: PBMCs. The J gene is TRBJ2-7, the V gene TRBV27; D is possibly TRBD2 (5 bases). CDR3 sequence reads: CASSPQEVITYEQYF. In nucleotides, the CDR3 is TGTGCCAGCAGTCCCCAGGAGGTGATAACCTACGAGCAGTACTTC.